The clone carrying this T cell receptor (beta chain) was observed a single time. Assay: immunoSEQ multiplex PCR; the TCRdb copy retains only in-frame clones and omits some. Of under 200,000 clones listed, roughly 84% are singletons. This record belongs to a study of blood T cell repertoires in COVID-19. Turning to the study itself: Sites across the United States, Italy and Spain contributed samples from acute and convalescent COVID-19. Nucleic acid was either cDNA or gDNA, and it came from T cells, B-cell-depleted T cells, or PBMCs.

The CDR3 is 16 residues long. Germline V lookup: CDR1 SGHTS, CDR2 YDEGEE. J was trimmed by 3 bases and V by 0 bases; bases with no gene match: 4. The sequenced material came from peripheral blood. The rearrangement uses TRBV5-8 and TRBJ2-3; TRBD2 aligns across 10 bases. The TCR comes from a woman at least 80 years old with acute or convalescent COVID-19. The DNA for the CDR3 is TGTGCCAGCAGCTTGGGGAGCGGGGGGGCGACAGATACGCAGTATTTT. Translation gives CASSLGSGGATDTQYF.